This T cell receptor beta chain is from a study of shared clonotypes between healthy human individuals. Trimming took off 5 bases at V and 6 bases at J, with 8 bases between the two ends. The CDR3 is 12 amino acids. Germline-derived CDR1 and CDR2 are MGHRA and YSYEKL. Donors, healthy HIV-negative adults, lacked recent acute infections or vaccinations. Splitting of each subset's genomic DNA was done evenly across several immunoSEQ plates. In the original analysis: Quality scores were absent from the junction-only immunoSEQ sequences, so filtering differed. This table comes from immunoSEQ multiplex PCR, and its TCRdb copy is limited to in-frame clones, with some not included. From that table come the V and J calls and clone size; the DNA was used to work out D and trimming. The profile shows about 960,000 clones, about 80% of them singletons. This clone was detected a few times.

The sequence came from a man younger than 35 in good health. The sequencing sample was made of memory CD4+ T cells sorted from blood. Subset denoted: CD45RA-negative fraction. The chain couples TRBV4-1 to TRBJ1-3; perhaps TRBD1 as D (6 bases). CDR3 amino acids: CASSWDKNTIYF. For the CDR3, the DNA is TGCGCCAGCAGCTGGGACAAAAACACCATATATTTT.